This T cell receptor (beta chain) was recovered during a study of neurological immune-mediated disorders. The V end lost 4 bases, the J end lost 4 bases, and 9 bases lay between the germline ends. The CDR3 has 13 residues. CDR1 and CDR2 (germline): SGHRS, YFSETQ. General study findings and limits: When the repertoires were sorted by phylogenetic grouping, those of 18 of 34 multiple sclerosis patients ended up in one related-CDR3 cluster, a possible signature.

TCRdb itself ran the 5' RACE reads through MiXCR, one entry per CDR3 protein. This sample has roughly 66,000 distinct CDR3 sequences, with approximately 4.6% found just once. Ten or more counts support this clonotype. Its antigen is still unknown. The genes are TRBV5-1 and TRBJ2-1, with a possible D match to TRBD2 (5 bases). Sample: PBMCs. The clonotype comes from a woman in her seventies with multiple sclerosis. DNA for the CDR3: TGCGCCAGCAGCCCCGAGGGTTACAATGAGCAGTTCTTC. Translation gives CASSPEGYNEQFF.